The sequence of this TCR beta chain was determined in a study of blood T cells in healthy people across ages. Unmatched junction bases numbered 4, after V lost 5 bases and J lost 4 bases. This CDR3 comprises 14 residues. Germline V gene data show CDR1 as SEHNR and CDR2 as FQNEAQ (reference sequence). A J-beta primer mix and a sample-barcoded 5' primer were used in a second PCR of roughly 7 to 12 cycles. TCRdb ran MiXCR on the 5' RACE reads and lists one entry per CDR3 protein. The sample holds over a million distinct CDR3 sequences; roughly 45% are singletons and the top ten take approximately 17%. Extraction yielded at least 5 micrograms of total RNA per sample.

This receptor was obtained from a woman aged 55-70 years in good health. Sequenced: blood. The chain joins TRBV7-9 to TRBJ2-7, with 11 bases identical to TRBD1. The CDR3 DNA reads as TGTGCCAGCAGCCAGGACAGGGGGCCTTACGAGCAGTACTTC. Its translation is CASSQDRGPYEQYF. Supplemented by reference TRBV7-9 and TRBJ2-7, the full variable domain reads DTGVSQNPRHKITKRGQNVTFRCDPISEHNRLYWYRQTLGQGPEFLTYFQNEAQLEKSRLLSDRFSAERPKGSFSTLEIQRTEQGDSAMYLCASSQDRGPYEQYFGPGTRLTVT.